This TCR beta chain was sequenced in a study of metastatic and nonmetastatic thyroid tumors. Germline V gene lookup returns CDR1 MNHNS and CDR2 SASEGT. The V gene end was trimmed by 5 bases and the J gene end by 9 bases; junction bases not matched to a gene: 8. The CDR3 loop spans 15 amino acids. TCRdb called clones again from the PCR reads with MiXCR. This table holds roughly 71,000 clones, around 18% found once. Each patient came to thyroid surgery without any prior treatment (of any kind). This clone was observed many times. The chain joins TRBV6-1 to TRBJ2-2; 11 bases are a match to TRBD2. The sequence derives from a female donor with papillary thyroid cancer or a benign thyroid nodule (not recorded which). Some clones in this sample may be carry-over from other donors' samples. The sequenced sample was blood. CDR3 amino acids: CASSRTSGSFRELFF. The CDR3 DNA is TGTGCCAGCAGTAGGACTAGCGGGTCCTTCCGGGAGCTGTTTTTT.